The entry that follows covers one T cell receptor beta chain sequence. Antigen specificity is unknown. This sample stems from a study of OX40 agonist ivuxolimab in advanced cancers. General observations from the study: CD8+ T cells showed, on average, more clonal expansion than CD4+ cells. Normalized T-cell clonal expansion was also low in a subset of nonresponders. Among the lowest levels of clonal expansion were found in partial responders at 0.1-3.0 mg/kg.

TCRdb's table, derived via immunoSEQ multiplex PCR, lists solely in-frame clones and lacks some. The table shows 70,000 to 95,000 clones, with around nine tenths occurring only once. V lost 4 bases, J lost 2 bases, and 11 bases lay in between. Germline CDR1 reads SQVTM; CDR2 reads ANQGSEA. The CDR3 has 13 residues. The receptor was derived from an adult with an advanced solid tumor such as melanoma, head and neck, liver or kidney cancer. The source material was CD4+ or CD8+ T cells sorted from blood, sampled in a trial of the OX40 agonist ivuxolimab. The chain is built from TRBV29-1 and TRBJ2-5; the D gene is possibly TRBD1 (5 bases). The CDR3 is CSVGTGDQETQYF. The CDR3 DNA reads TGCAGCGTTGGTACAGGAGATCAAGAGACCCAGTACTTC.